Following are 23 T cell receptor beta chains from one sample sequenced in a study of blood T cell repertoires in COVID-19. Libraries were prepared by immunoSEQ multiplex PCR; TCRdb keeps only in-frame clonotypes and omits some of them. The repertoire includes more than 200,000 clones, 86% of them detected once, and 11% sits in the top ten. The sequenced sample consisted of peripheral blood. The source is a man aged 50 to 60 with COVID-19, enrolled during active disease.

The CDR3 loop reads CSVVSSTDTQYF. The DNA of the CDR3 is TGCAGCGTTGTTTCTAGCACAGATACGCAGTATTTT. V and J are TRBV29-1 and TRBJ2-3; D gene unclear. Trimming removed 4 bases at V and 0 bases at J, with 5 bases between. Germline CDR1 reads SQVTM; CDR2 reads ANQGSEA. The CDR3 has 12 amino acids.

The CDR3 loop is CASMPGTDYNEQFF. The CDR3 nucleotides read TGTGCCAGCATGCCTGGGACAGACTACAATGAGCAGTTCTTC. The gene calls are TRBV6-5 and TRBJ2-1; 7 bases line up with TRBD1. This CDR3 spans 14 amino acids. With V trimmed by 7 bases and J by 3 bases, 6 bases remained unmatched. Germline lookup yields CDR1 MNHEY and CDR2 SVGAGI.

The chain joins TRBV24-1 to TRBJ2-3; D ambiguous. The CDR3 loop spans 15 amino acids. Germline V gene sequence: CDR1 KGHDR, CDR2 SFDVKD. Trimming left V 3 bases short and J 0 bases short, with 9 bases between. CDR3 bases: TGTGCCACCAGTGATCCGGAGACTAGCACAGATACGCAGTATTTT. Amino acids: CATSDPETSTDTQYF.

The chain links TRBV27 to TRBJ2-7; the match to TRBD1 covers 7 bases. CDR3 size: 12 residues. V was clipped by 6 bases and J by 3 bases; unmatched bases: 2. Germline lookup yields CDR1 MNHEY and CDR2 SMNVEV (reference sequence). In DNA, the CDR3 is TGTGCCAGCAGCCACAGGGGCTACGAGCAGTACTTC. Amino acid sequence: CASSHRGYEQYF.

The CDR3 DNA reads TGTGCCTCAGGGGGCCCTTATGGCTACACCTTC. Its protein product is CASGGPYGYTF. V usage is TRBV19 and J usage is TRBJ1-2, with TRBD1 matching over 8 bases. Germline V gene sequence: CDR1 LNHDA, CDR2 SQIVND (reference sequence). The CDR3 consists of 11 residues. V shed 11 bases and J 5 bases; nucleotides not matched to a gene: 4.

This clone was observed a few times. CDR3 in amino acids: CASSISGTPGDTQYF. DNA of the CDR3: TGCGCCAGCAGCATAAGCGGGACCCCGGGAGATACGCAGTATTTT. This chain links TRBV4-1 with TRBJ2-3; 7 nucleotides match TRBD2. The trim removed 5 bases at V and 5 bases at J, leaving 10 bases unmatched. Germline CDR1 and CDR2: MGHRA and YSYEKL. The CDR3 has 15 amino acids.

In its sample, this clone was seen once. J is TRBJ2-3 and V is TRBV5-4; TRBD1 matches at 8 bases. J gave up 2 bases and V 0 bases, and 2 bases lay outside the gene matches. The germline V gene has CDR1 SGHNT and CDR2 YYREEE (reference sequence). There are 15 residues in the CDR3. CDR3 region: CASSLDRGITDTQYF. CDR3 coding DNA: TGTGCCAGCAGCTTGGACAGGGGGATCACAGATACGCAGTATTTT.

This sequence joins TRBV27 and TRBJ2-2; D gene ambiguous. This CDR3 region has 15 residues. The germline V gene encodes CDR1 MNHEY and CDR2 SMNVEV (reference sequence). Trimming removed 1 base from V and 4 bases from J, with 10 bases in between. CDR3: CASSLWPRGTGELFF. DNA of the CDR3: TGTGCCAGCAGTTTATGGCCACGTGGCACCGGGGAGCTGTTTTTT.

V and J are TRBV6-2 or TRBV6-3 and TRBJ2-7, with D perhaps TRBD1 (5 bases). The CDR3 contains 15 residues. Germline-derived CDR1 and CDR2 are MNHEY and SVGEGT. V was cut by 1 base and J by 3 bases, with 13 bases left in between. This chain's CDR3 is CASSYLRGVLYEQYF. CDR3 nucleotides: TGTGCCAGCAGTTACTTAAGGGGTGTTCTCTACGAGCAGTACTTC.

The chain is built from TRBV2 and TRBJ1-6; 9 bases are a match to TRBD1. The CDR3 loop spans 15 amino acids. J lost 7 bases, V lost 6 bases, and 7 bases had no gene match. Germline V CDR1 and CDR2: SNHLY, FYNNEI. The DNA for the CDR3 is TGTGCCAGCAGCAGGGACAGGGTGGGGAATTCACCCCTCCACTTT. Amino acid sequence: CASSRDRVGNSPLHF.

V is TRBV6-5 and J is TRBJ2-5, with 7 bases lining up with TRBD1. With V trimmed by 6 bases and J by 4 bases, 8 bases remained unmatched. Looked up from germline, CDR1 is MNHEY and CDR2 is SVGAGI. CDR3 length: 14 amino acids. CDR3 amino acids: CASSSDRVSETQYF. CDR3 bases: TGTGCCAGCAGCTCTGACAGGGTTTCAGAGACCCAGTACTTC.

V is TRBV19 and J is TRBJ2-7; D might be TRBD2 (6 bases). The germline V gene encodes CDR1 LNHDA and CDR2 SQIVND (reference sequence). The CDR3 has 14 amino acids. V lost 3 bases to trimming and J lost 2 bases, with 11 bases between them. As DNA, the CDR3 is TGTGCCAGTAGTATTCAGGAGGGGCCCTACGAGCAGTACTTC. As protein: CASSIQEGPYEQYF.

This clone was counted once. The gene calls are TRBV29-1 and TRBJ2-7; maybe TRBD1 (6 bases). V was pared by 5 bases and J by 7 bases, with 27 bases between. The CDR3 is made up of 16 amino acids. Germline CDR1 reads SQVTM; CDR2 reads ANQGSEA. CDR3 loop: CSVQGLPGHLLREQYF. The CDR3 coding sequence is TGCAGCGTTCAGGGCTTACCGGGACACCTATTACGGGAGCAGTACTTC.

The chain links TRBV18 to TRBJ1-1; 7 nucleotides line up with TRBD1. The V gene's germline CDR1 is KGHSH and CDR2 LQKENI. The CDR3 covers 15 residues. The junction had 9 bases not matched to a gene; V was cut back by 3 bases and J by 5 bases. In DNA form, the CDR3 reads TGTGCCAGCTCACCGAAACGGGACAGAAGTACTGAAGCTTTCTTT. It yields the protein CASSPKRDRSTEAFF. Looking up the rest from reference TRBV18 and TRBJ1-1 gives the full variable domain: NAGVMQNPRHLVRRRGQEARLRCSPMKGHSHVYWYRQLPEEGLKFMVYLQKENIIDESGMPKERFSAEFPKEGPSILRIQQVVRGDSAAYFCASSPKRDRSTEAFFGQGTRLTVV.

V usage is TRBV7-9 and J usage is TRBJ2-3, with TRBD2 identical over 13 bases. Germline V gene lookup returns CDR1 SEHNR and CDR2 FQNEAQ (reference sequence). This CDR3 comprises 16 residues. The V and J ends lost 5 bases and 4 bases, in that order; junction bases with no gene match: 6. Here the CDR3 DNA reads TGTGCCAGCAGCGGGCGGACTAGCGGGGGCCCAGATACGCAGTATTTT. It specifies CASSGRTSGGPDTQYF.

This chain links TRBV27 with TRBJ2-2; D is unclear. CDR1 MNHEY and CDR2 SMNVEV come from the germline V gene (reference sequence). This CDR3 has 16 amino acids. V gave up 1 base and J gave up 2 bases, with 11 bases separating them. Here the CDR3 DNA reads TGTGCCAGCAGTTTATTAGAGAAACGAAACACCGGGGAGCTGTTTTTT. This translates into CASSLLEKRNTGELFF.

The chain combines TRBV11-2 with TRBJ2-7, with 9 positions matching TRBD1. This CDR3 is built from 14 residues. The V gene end was trimmed by 2 bases and the J gene end by 7 bases; junction bases not matched to a gene: 6. Looked up from germline, CDR1 is SGHAT and CDR2 is FQNNGV. The CDR3 nucleotides are TGTGCCAGCAGCTTACTACAGGGGGCCCTGGAGCAGTACTTC. Translating gives CASSLLQGALEQYF.

The table lists this clone with a count of one. V gene TRBV6-6 combines with J gene TRBJ2-5; D not resolved. Germline CDR1 is MNHNY and CDR2 is SVGAGI (reference sequence). This CDR3 is 14 amino acids long. Deletions cut 4 bases from V and 4 bases from J, with 13 bases between. The CDR3 reads CASSWIPGGETQYF. The CDR3 DNA sequence: TGTGCCAGCAGTTGGATACCTGGCGGAGAGACCCAGTACTTC.

This clone was seen only once. The chain combines TRBV7-2 with TRBJ1-2; D unclear. V shed 0 bases and J shed 4 bases, with 9 bases lying between them. In germline, CDR1 is SGHTA, CDR2 FQGNSA. The CDR3 is 14 amino acids. The CDR3 region is CASSLAATTYGYTF. The CDR3 region has the DNA TGTGCCAGCAGCTTAGCGGCGACAACCTATGGCTACACCTTC. The full variable domain, completed using reference TRBV7-2 and TRBJ1-2, is GAGVSQSPSNKVTEKGKDVELRCDPISGHTALYWYRQSLGQGLEFLIYFQGNSAPDKSGLPSDRFSAERTGGSVSTLTIQRTQQEDSAVYLCASSLAATTYGYTFGSGTRLTVV.

On this clone: The sample holds other DNA sequences that translate to the same CDR3. This sequence joins TRBV6-2 or TRBV6-3 and TRBJ1-1; no clear D gene. This CDR3 has 13 residues. The V end was cut by 2 bases, the J end by 5 bases, with 9 bases between. CDR1 is MNHEY and CDR2 is SVGEGT in the germline V gene. The DNA for the CDR3 is TGTGCCAGCAGTTACCTGGGAGGGACTGAAGCTTTCTTT. Translation gives CASSYLGGTEAFF.

The V gene is TRBV30, the J gene TRBJ2-1; no firm D call. Trimming pared 2 bases from V and 7 bases from J, leaving 12 bases between. The V gene's germline CDR1 is GTSNPN and CDR2 SVGIG (reference sequence). CDR3 length: 13 amino acids. This CDR3 is CAWSKAARNEQFF. The CDR3 DNA is TGTGCCTGGAGTAAGGCAGCGAGGAATGAGCAGTTCTTC.

This clone occurred a few times. The chain is built from TRBV7-9 and TRBJ2-7; 8 bases map to TRBD2. The CDR3 contains 15 residues. The V and J ends lost 5 bases and 5 bases, in that order; junction bases with no gene match: 11. Germline V lookup: CDR1 SEHNR, CDR2 FQNEAQ (reference sequence). CDR3 DNA: TGTGCCAGCAGCCCGGGGGTAGCGGGAACCGACGAGCAGTACTTC. Protein sequence: CASSPGVAGTDEQYF.

The V and J genes are TRBV5-4 and TRBJ2-5, with D possibly matching TRBD1 (6 bases). V lost 0 bases and J lost 5, with 11 bases in between. CDR3 size: 14 residues. Germline CDR1 and CDR2: SGHNT and YYREEE (reference sequence). DNA for the CDR3: TGTGCCAGCAGCTTGGCCAACAGGGTGGAGACCCAGTACTTC. It is translated as CASSLANRVETQYF.